One and the same sample provided the 30 T cell receptor beta chains below, sequenced in a study of cytomegalovirus exposure and HLA in healthy donors. The PCR was carried out with 60 Vbeta primers and 13 Jbeta primers. Only in-frame clones appear in the TCRdb table, and some are missing; sequencing was by immunoSEQ multiplex PCR. The sample contains around 150,000 clones, about 80% of which appear only once. Sequencing was done on a sample of PBMCs. Receptor source: a young man in good health and CMV-seronegative.

The genes are TRBV5-5 and TRBJ2-7; maybe TRBD2 (5 bases). The CDR3 has 15 amino acids. With 2 bases removed from V and 3 bases from J, the gap between germline ends came to 15 bases. In germline, CDR1 is SGHKS, CDR2 YYEKEE (reference sequence). DNA for the CDR3: TGTGCCAGCAGCTTCCGACCTGACGGACTCTACGAGCAGTACTTC. This sequence encodes CASSFRPDGLYEQYF.

The chain uses TRBV27 and TRBJ2-7; TRBD2 agrees at 11 bases. Germline values: CDR1 MNHEY, CDR2 SMNVEV (reference sequence). The CDR3 length is 16 residues. V shed 5 bases and J 6 bases; nucleotides not matched to a gene: 12. The CDR3 loop reads CASSSEIAGGPSEQYF. The CDR3 DNA follows: TGTGCCAGCAGTAGCGAAATAGCGGGGGGGCCGAGCGAGCAGTACTTC.

This chain connects TRBV7-9 to TRBJ2-1, with D possibly matching TRBD1 (6 bases). The CDR3 loop spans 15 amino acids. Germline V gene sequence: CDR1 SEHNR, CDR2 FQNEAQ (reference sequence). V dropped 0 bases and J dropped 6 bases, with 12 bases sitting between them. The CDR3 region is CASSLAGARINEQFF. As DNA, the CDR3 is TGTGCCAGCAGCTTAGCGGGGGCGCGCATCAATGAGCAGTTCTTC.

The J gene is TRBJ2-5, the V gene TRBV2; 8 bases align to TRBD2. The better agreement between TRBJ2-7 and the DNA end casts doubt on the J call. The CDR3 is 14 amino acids. Germline CDR1 and CDR2: SNHLY and FYNNEI. This CDR3 is CASRESGGPYEQYF. The DNA of the CDR3 is TGTGCCAGCAGGGAGAGCGGGGGACCTTACGAGCAGTACTTC.

The genes are TRBV5-6 and TRBJ2-3; D ambiguous. The CDR3 has 15 residues. Trimming left V 0 bases short and J 2 bases short, with 10 bases between. CDR1 is SGHDT, CDR2 YYEEEE, per germline. The CDR3 region has the DNA TGTGCCAGCAGCTTGGGAGGTAAAATCACAGATACGCAGTATTTT. As protein: CASSLGGKITDTQYF.

The chain has TRBV7-3 and TRBJ2-1, with 8 bases matching TRBD1. The germline V gene has CDR1 SGHTA and CDR2 FQGTGA. V lost 4 bases to trimming and J lost 6 bases; unmatched junction nucleotides: 8. This CDR3 spans 15 amino acids. The CDR3 DNA reads TGTGCCAGCAGCTCCAGACAGGGGTATGGCAATGAGCAGTTCTTC. It specifies CASSSRQGYGNEQFF.

The rearrangement links TRBV7-2 to TRBJ2-7, with a tentative D call TRBD2 (5 bases). V gave up 2 bases and J gave up 5 bases, with 16 bases separating them. CDR3 length: 15 amino acids. Germline V gene lookup returns CDR1 SGHTA and CDR2 FQGNSA. Here the CDR3 reads CASSLTASGYHEQYF. The DNA of the CDR3 is TGTGCCAGCAGCTTAACCGCCAGCGGTTACCACGAGCAGTACTTC.

V gene TRBV28 combines with J gene TRBJ2-5; D is unresolved. V dropped 2 bases and J dropped 0 bases, with 7 bases sitting between them. This CDR3 is built from 14 residues. Germline V lookup: CDR1 MDHEN, CDR2 SYDVKM. The CDR3 sequence: CASSLLEYQETQYF. The CDR3 coding sequence is TGTGCCAGCAGTTTACTAGAGTACCAAGAGACCCAGTACTTC.

This clone was recorded once. The chain joins TRBV28 to TRBJ1-1; D is perhaps TRBD1 (6 bases). Trimming pared 6 bases from V and 5 bases from J, leaving 22 bases between. This CDR3 contains 16 residues. Germline CDR1 and CDR2: MDHEN and SYDVKM. DNA for the CDR3: TGTGCCAGCAGCCCTCTCCGGGGGGCGCAGGTGACTGAAGCTTTCTTT. Translated, it gives CASSPLRGAQVTEAFF.

The chain has TRBV28 and TRBJ2-3; no clear D. The germline CDR1 and CDR2 sequences are MDHEN and SYDVKM. V was pared by 6 bases and J by 0 bases, with 13 bases between. This CDR3 has 15 residues. CDR3 sequence reads: CASSRLKLSTDTQYF. DNA for the CDR3: TGTGCCAGCAGCCGCCTTAAACTTAGCACAGATACGCAGTATTTT.

J is TRBJ1-1 and V is TRBV7-2; D is possibly TRBD1 (6 bases). This CDR3 contains 15 residues. Trimming pared 1 base from V and 3 bases from J, leaving 12 bases between. Germline CDR1 SGHTA, CDR2 FQGNSA. CDR3 amino acids: CASSLGGQGYTEAFF. The CDR3 nucleotides read TGTGCCAGCAGCTTAGGGGGCCAGGGGTACACTGAAGCTTTCTTT.

This clone came up once. This chain links TRBV7-3 with TRBJ1-5; TRBD1 aligns across 7 bases. CDR1 is SGHTA and CDR2 is FQGTGA in the germline V gene. The J segment lost 9 bases and the V segment lost 5 bases, leaving 13 bases of the junction unmatched. The CDR3 has 15 residues. The CDR3 DNA reads as TGTGCCAGCAGCCCCTTCCGTGAATACAGGGGGCCCCAGCATTTT. Amino acids: CASSPFREYRGPQHF.

The chain employs TRBV5-4 and TRBJ1-1, with TRBD1 identical over 8 bases. V lost 2 bases and J lost 4; bases outside the gene matches: 13. The CDR3 runs to 17 residues. The V gene's germline CDR1 is SGHNT and CDR2 YYREEE (reference sequence). The CDR3 DNA reads TGTGCCAGCAGCTTCCCCGGGACAGGCTTTAGTGGCACTGAAGCTTTCTTT. It specifies CASSFPGTGFSGTEAFF.

The CDR3 loop is CAISGDLYSNQPQHF. The DNA of the CDR3 is TGTGCCATTTCAGGCGACCTCTATAGCAATCAGCCCCAGCATTTT. This chain connects TRBV10-3 to TRBJ1-5, with unresolved D. The CDR3 totals 15 residues. CDR1 and CDR2 (germline): ENHRY, SYGVKD. V dropped 9 bases and J dropped 0 bases, with 15 bases sitting between them.

This chain links TRBV6-5 with TRBJ2-6; no clear D. Germline V gene lookup returns CDR1 MNHEY and CDR2 SVGAGI. This CDR3 comprises 15 residues. V lost 5 bases to trimming and J lost 0 bases, with 8 bases between them. The CDR3 DNA reads TGTGCCAGCAGTCCCTCGGGCTCTGGGGCCAACGTCCTGACTTTC. Translated: CASSPSGSGANVLTF.

The chain is built from TRBV27 and TRBJ2-1, with D possibly matching TRBD1 (6 bases). The V gene lost 7 bases and the J gene lost 2 bases, with 15 bases spanning the gap. Germline V lookup: CDR1 MNHEY, CDR2 SMNVEV (reference sequence). The CDR3 sequence is 15 residues long. The CDR3 nucleotides are TGTGCCAGCAACACTGACAGGTCAGCCTACAATGAGCAGTTCTTC. Its protein is CASNTDRSAYNEQFF.

The chain has TRBV5-6 and TRBJ1-2; 10 bases line up with TRBD1. The CDR3 contains 13 residues. J gave up 6 bases and V 3 bases, and 2 bases lay outside the gene matches. Germline V gene sequence: CDR1 SGHDT, CDR2 YYEEEE. CDR3 in amino acids: CASSWGQGNGYTF. CDR3 DNA: TGTGCCAGCAGCTGGGGACAGGGGAATGGCTACACCTTC.

This clone was seen a handful of times. The CDR3 reads CAWSEPLFKGQERNIQYF. The DNA of the CDR3 is TGTGCCTGGAGCGAACCATTATTTAAGGGACAGGAACGAAACATTCAGTACTTC. The rearrangement links TRBV30 to TRBJ2-4; 8 nucleotides agree with TRBD1. Germline V lookup: CDR1 GTSNPN, CDR2 SVGIG (reference sequence). Trimming at V came to 3 bases and at J to 6 bases, leaving 19 bases not matched to a gene. The CDR3 has 18 amino acids.

The rearrangement joins TRBV11-2 to TRBJ1-1; the match to TRBD1 covers 7 bases. Unmatched junction bases numbered 4, after V lost 2 bases and J lost 1 base. CDR1 is SGHAT and CDR2 is FQNNGV in the germline V gene. This CDR3 comprises 15 residues. The DNA of the CDR3 is TGTGCCAGCAGCTTACGACAGGGTAGGAACACTGAAGCTTTCTTT. As protein: CASSLRQGRNTEAFF.

This chain connects TRBV27 to TRBJ2-2, with a tentative D call TRBD1 (6 bases). Germline lookup yields CDR1 MNHEY and CDR2 SMNVEV (reference sequence). This CDR3 comprises 16 residues. V was pared by 0 bases and J by 5 bases, with 13 bases between. The CDR3 sequence: CASSLSRTALTGELFF. The CDR3, as DNA: TGTGCCAGCAGTTTATCACGGACAGCGTTAACCGGGGAGCTGTTTTTT.

The genes are TRBV28 and TRBJ1-2, with D uncertain. Germline CDR1 and CDR2: MDHEN and SYDVKM. The length of the CDR3 is 11 residues. V was shortened by 6 bases and J by 5 bases, with 7 bases between the two germline ends. CDR3: CASSLEYGYTF. The CDR3 DNA is TGTGCCAGCAGCTTAGAGTATGGCTACACCTTC.

The chain employs TRBV30 and TRBJ1-3; 8 bases are a match to TRBD1. The CDR3 has 14 residues. Trimming at V came to 6 bases and at J to 3 bases, leaving 7 bases not matched to a gene. Germline-derived CDR1 and CDR2 are GTSNPN and SVGIG (reference sequence). This CDR3 reads CACDRGPGGNTIYF. The DNA of the CDR3 is TGTGCCTGTGACAGGGGACCTGGTGGAAACACCATATATTTT. Filled out from reference TRBV30 and TRBJ1-3, the complete variable domain reads SQTIHQWPATLVQPVGSPLSLECTVEGTSNPNLYWYRQAAGRGLQLLFYSVGIGQISSEVPQNLSASRPQDRQFILSSKKLLLSDSGFYLCACDRGPGGNTIYFGEGSWLTVV.

Details on this clone: Germline and junction disagree at one end, which may indicate a read error. This sample includes further DNA sequences coding for the same CDR3. V is TRBV15 and J is TRBJ2-3, with 8 bases lining up with TRBD1. CDR1 is LNHNV and CDR2 is YYDKDF in the germline V gene (reference sequence). The CDR3 sequence is 15 residues long. Here the CDR3 DNA reads TGCGCCACCAGCAGCGGACAGGGAGTCACAGATACGCAGTATTTT. Translating it yields CATSSGQGVTDTQYF.

This clone was counted between two and nine times. The chain employs TRBV2 and TRBJ1-1, with 8 bases identical to TRBD1. The CDR3 extends over 13 amino acids. J was trimmed by 1 base and V by 6 bases; bases with no gene match: 1. Germline-derived CDR1 and CDR2 are SNHLY and FYNNEI. The CDR3 region is CASRDRANTEAFF. The CDR3 region has the DNA TGTGCCAGCAGGGACAGGGCGAACACTGAAGCTTTCTTT.

About this clone: A junction end diverges from the germline sequence, so it may reflect a read error. The chain combines TRBV6-6 with TRBJ1-1; D gene unclear. CDR3 length: 14 amino acids. The germline V gene has CDR1 MNHNY and CDR2 SVGAGI (reference sequence). The CDR3 is CASTPRATNTEASF. The CDR3 DNA is TGTGCCAGCACCCCGCGGGCCACTAACACTGAAGCTTCCTTT.

CDR3 residues: CASTRTVHSGANVLTF. CDR3 coding DNA: TGTGCCAGCACCCGGACAGTACACTCTGGGGCCAACGTCCTGACTTTC. The V call is TRBV27, the J call TRBJ2-6; D perhaps matches TRBD1 (6 bases). The CDR3 has 16 amino acids. V was cut by 7 bases and J by 0 bases, with 13 bases left in between. CDR1 is MNHEY, CDR2 SMNVEV, per germline (reference sequence).

This clone was observed a single time. The chain couples TRBV4-1 to TRBJ2-6, with 7 positions matching TRBD1. CDR1 MGHRA and CDR2 YSYEKL come from the germline V gene. V dropped 1 base and J dropped 0; count of bases not matched to a gene: 3. CDR3 length: 17 amino acids. The DNA of the CDR3 is TGCGCCAGCAGCCAAGCCGGGACAGTCTCTGGGGCCAACGTCCTGACTTTC. Protein product: CASSQAGTVSGANVLTF.

The chain combines TRBV19 with TRBJ2-2; TRBD2 aligns across 7 bases. Per germline, CDR1 LNHDA and CDR2 SQIVND (reference sequence). Germline trimming cut 7 bases from V and 4 bases from J; bases unmatched to any gene: 12. CDR3 length equals 16 residues. The CDR3 loop reads CASTTILGGTTGELFF. The CDR3 DNA reads TGTGCCAGTACAACGATCTTGGGAGGGACCACCGGGGAGCTGTTTTTT.

A few counts support this clone. This sequence joins TRBV30 and TRBJ1-3, with 7 bases matching TRBD1. The CDR3 is made up of 15 amino acids. The ends lost 2 bases at V and 8 bases at J; junction bases unmatched: 12. Germline loops: CDR1 GTSNPN, CDR2 SVGIG (reference sequence). The CDR3 DNA reads TGTGCCTGGAGTACCTGGACAGGAGGACGGGACACCATATATTTT. Residues: CAWSTWTGGRDTIYF.

The chain couples TRBV13 to TRBJ1-4; the D gene is possibly TRBD1 (5 bases). The CDR3 sequence is 14 residues long. Germline loops: CDR1 PRHDT, CDR2 FYEKMQ (reference sequence). V lost 2 bases and J lost 4, with 8 bases in between. The CDR3 reads CASSLRQINEKLFF. CDR3 in DNA: TGTGCCAGCAGCTTAAGACAGATTAATGAAAAACTGTTTTTT.